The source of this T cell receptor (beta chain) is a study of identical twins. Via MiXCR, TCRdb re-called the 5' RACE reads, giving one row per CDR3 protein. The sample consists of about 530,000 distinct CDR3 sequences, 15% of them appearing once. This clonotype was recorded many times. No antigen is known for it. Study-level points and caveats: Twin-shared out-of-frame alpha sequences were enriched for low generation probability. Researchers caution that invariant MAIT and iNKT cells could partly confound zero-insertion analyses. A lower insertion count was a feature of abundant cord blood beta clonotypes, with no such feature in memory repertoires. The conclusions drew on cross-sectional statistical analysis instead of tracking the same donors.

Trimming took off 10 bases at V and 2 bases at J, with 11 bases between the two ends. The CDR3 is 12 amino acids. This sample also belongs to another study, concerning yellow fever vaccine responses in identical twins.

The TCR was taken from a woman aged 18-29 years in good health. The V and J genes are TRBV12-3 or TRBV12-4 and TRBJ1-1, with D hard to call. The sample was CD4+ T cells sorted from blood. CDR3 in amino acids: CAINSGNTEAFF. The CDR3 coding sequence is TGTGCCATTAACTCGGGAAACACTGAAGCTTTCTTT.